This entry features one T cell receptor beta chain sequence. This sample is part of a study of blood T cell repertoires in COVID-19. Original analysis: Reference gene primer amplification gave nucleated cell count estimates. Method: immunoSEQ multiplex PCR; TCRdb's copy keeps in-frame clones and lacks some. For V, J and clone size, that table is used; D and trimming come from the DNA. The sample has about 52,000 clones; roughly 89% are singletons. This receptor was taken from a man between 60 and 75 years old with active COVID-19. The material sequenced was peripheral blood.

CDR3 amino acids: CASSPVEAGINSPLHF. The CDR3 nucleotides are TGTGCCAGCTCACCAGTCGAGGCCGGTATTAATTCACCCCTCCACTTT. V gene TRBV18 combines with J gene TRBJ1-6; no firm D call. The V end was cut by 2 bases, the J end by 6 bases, with 14 bases between. The CDR3 runs to 16 residues. Germline CDR1 reads KGHSH; CDR2 reads LQKENI.